These T cell receptor beta chains were read from a single sample in a study of shared clonotypes between healthy human individuals. Here immunoSEQ multiplex PCR was the method, and the copy in TCRdb shows in-frame clones only, minus some. The table shows more than 600,000 clones, with about 91% occurring only once. Input material: naive CD8+ T cells sorted from blood. Source of these receptors: a man aged 25 to 40 in good health. Both conserved end residues are part of each CDR3. Each record gives: CDR3 DNA, CDR3 protein, D gene, J gene, V gene, clone size. The D gene is left open where the match is weak. Some rows mark clone size as missing; the rest say once, few, many or name a class of expanded clone.

TGTGCCAGCAGGGCCCCGAACACCGGGGAGCTGTTTTTT CASRAPNTGELFF - TRBJ2-2 TRBV9 once
TGTGCCAGCAGCTTATCAGCAGAAACAGATACGCAGTATTTT CASSLSAETDTQYF - TRBJ2-3 TRBV7-6 -
TGCAGCGACCTACAGGGTGGGGGGAGAGAGACCCAGTACTTC CSDLQGGGRETQYF - TRBJ2-5 TRBV29-1 -
TGTGCCAGCAGCCCCCGATCGACTAGCTTCCACGAGCAGTACTTC CASSPRSTSFHEQYF TRBD2 TRBJ2-7 TRBV9 -
TGTGCCAGCAGTCCCTCAGGATCAACTAATGAAAAACTGTTTTTT CASSPSGSTNEKLFF - TRBJ1-4 TRBV6-6 once
TGCAGCGTTGTGGGACAGAACACCGGGGAGCTGTTTTTT CSVVGQNTGELFF - TRBJ2-2 TRBV29-1 -
TGTGCCAGCAGCCACACGGGACTAGCATCCTACAATGAGCAGTTCTTC CASSHTGLASYNEQFF TRBD2 TRBJ2-1 TRBV7-9 -
TGTGCCATCAGTGAGGAGGCGTCGTACGAGCAGTACTTC CAISEEASYEQYF - TRBJ2-7 TRBV10-3 -
TGCGCCAGCAGCCAAGTATTTGGACAGGGTATCACAGATACGCAGTATTTT CASSQVFGQGITDTQYF TRBD1 TRBJ2-3 TRBV4-1 -
TGTGCCAGTAGTATAGCTCCCCGCCGGGCGGGGCAGACCCAGTACTTC CASSIAPRRAGQTQYF - TRBJ2-5 TRBV19 -
TGCGCCAGCAGCCAGGGGACAGGGGGCTCTAGGGGCTACACCTTC CASSQGTGGSRGYTF TRBD1 TRBJ1-2 TRBV4-1 -
TGTGCCAGCAGTCCCGGACAGGGGGCGATCGGCTACACCTTC CASSPGQGAIGYTF TRBD1 TRBJ1-2 TRBV27 -
TGCGCCAGCAGTGAGTCGGAGATGGGCAGGGGCGCTGAAAACATTCAGTACTTC CASSESEMGRGAENIQYF - TRBJ2-4 TRBV10-1 -
TGTGCCATCAGGGGGCTCACCTACGAGCAGTACTTC CAIRGLTYEQYF TRBD1 TRBJ2-7 TRBV28 once
TGTGCCAGCAGTTCCCGGCAGGGCCGAGACTATGGCTACACCTTC CASSSRQGRDYGYTF - TRBJ1-2 TRBV27 -
TGTGCCGCATACCCGGGGACAGGGGATCAGCCCCAGCATTTT CAAYPGTGDQPQHF TRBD1 TRBJ1-5 TRBV25-1 -
TGTGCCAGCAGCCCATATAACGTCAGAGATACGCAGTATTTT CASSPYNVRDTQYF - TRBJ2-3 TRBV14 once
TGTGCCAGCAGTGCTCGGGTTAGCAATCAGCCCCAGCATTTT CASSARVSNQPQHF - TRBJ1-5 TRBV6-1 -
TGCGCCAGCAGCCACCTGGCCCAGCCTGCGTCCTACGAGCAGTACTTC CASSHLAQPASYEQYF - TRBJ2-7 TRBV4-1 once
TGTGCCAGCAGCGCGATTTCGACAGGGGCGGAAGCTTTCTTT CASSAISTGAEAFF TRBD1 TRBJ1-1 TRBV11-2 -
TGTGCCAGCAGCCGGGGCAGCGGGGCATACAATGAGCAGTTCTTC CASSRGSGAYNEQFF TRBD2 TRBJ2-1 TRBV11-1 -
TGTGCCAGCAGCCGATCGGTGGCGGACAGCTCCTACGAGCAGTACTTC CASSRSVADSSYEQYF - TRBJ2-7 TRBV6-6 -
TGTGCCAGCAGCTCCGGGACAGTGAACACTGAAGCTTTCTTT CASSSGTVNTEAFF TRBD1 TRBJ1-1 TRBV27 -
TGTGCCAGCAGTTCGAGGCGGGAGATGAAGGGCTACGAGCAGTACTTC CASSSRREMKGYEQYF TRBD2 TRBJ2-7 TRBV28 -
TGCGCCAGCAGCTCAGGACCGACCGGGGAGCTGTTTTTT CASSSGPTGELFF - TRBJ2-2 TRBV5-1 -
TGTGCCAGCAGTGGACAGATATACGAGCAGTACTTC CASSGQIYEQYF - TRBJ2-7 TRBV2 -
TGCAGCGCCAAGGATCCTAACACCGGGGAGCTGTTTTTT CSAKDPNTGELFF - TRBJ2-2 TRBV29-1 -
TGTGCCAGCAGCTTGGCCGGGACAGGGGCTTCGGGTGGCTACACCTTC CASSLAGTGASGGYTF TRBD1 TRBJ1-2 TRBV5-4 -
TGTGCCACCAGCAGGTCCAGGCTCCGCTCCTACGAGCAGTACTTC CATSRSRLRSYEQYF - TRBJ2-7 TRBV15 -
TGTGCCAGCAGCTTGGGTGGTGATTTTGAGACCCAGTACTTC CASSLGGDFETQYF - TRBJ2-5 TRBV5-4 -
TGTGCCAGCAGGCGACTAGCGGGAGTGGTCGAGCAGTACTTC CASRRLAGVVEQYF TRBD2 TRBJ2-7 TRBV2 few
TGTGCCAGCAGTTTAGGAGGTAGCAATGAGCAGTTCTTC CASSLGGSNEQFF - TRBJ2-1 TRBV27 once
TGCAGCGTTGATACCCGGGACAGGGATTCCTATGGCTACACCTTC CSVDTRDRDSYGYTF TRBD1 TRBJ1-2 TRBV29-1 -
TGCGCCAGCAACCCCTCCTTGGTGGCGCAGAATCAGCCCCAGCATTTT CASNPSLVAQNQPQHF - TRBJ1-5 TRBV10-2 once
TGTGCCAGCAGCCAAGGGACAGGGGGAAGCTCCTACGAGCAGTACTTC CASSQGTGGSSYEQYF TRBD1 TRBJ2-7 TRBV7-9 -
TGTGCCAGCAGCGAGCGGGGACCCTACGAGCAGTACTTC CASSERGPYEQYF TRBD2 TRBJ2-7 TRBV7-8 once
TGTGCCAGCAGTCTCCCCGGCAGGTACTTCGATGAGCAGTTCTTC CASSLPGRYFDEQFF - TRBJ2-1 TRBV7-9 few
TGTGCCAGCAGTGAACCCCTCGCCGACAGGGCGGGGGAGCTGTTTTTT CASSEPLADRAGELFF TRBD1 TRBJ2-2 TRBV6-1 -
TGTGCCAGCAGGCAAGACAGGGGGGGAAAGTATATCACCGGGGAGCTGTTTTTT CASRQDRGGKYITGELFF TRBD1 TRBJ2-2 TRBV27 -
TGTGCCAGACGGAGGGCGTACTTC CARRRAYF - TRBJ2-7 TRBV6-5 -
TGTGCCAGCAGCGTAGCCCCGTACGGCACAATATCTCCATCCCCGAACACTGAAGCTTTCTTT CASSVAPYGTISPSPNTEAFF - TRBJ1-1 TRBV9 once